This TCR beta chain was identified during a study of T cells in Graves' hyperthyroidism and ophthalmopathy. Across the study: Upon initial diagnosis and before any treatment, peripheral blood was collected. Study-level points and caveats: In validation, the model predicted ophthalmopathy. These predictions came a median about 6 months before onset.

This clonotype has ten or more counts. No antigen is known for it. The V end lost 6 bases, the J end lost 5 bases, and 10 bases lay between the germline ends. The CDR3 is made up of 12 amino acids. Germline CDR1 is DFQATT and CDR2 is SNEGSKA (reference sequence). In making diagnoses, clinical symptoms, serum thyroxine and TRAb, thyroid ultrasound and orbital computed tomography were all used. Cells are PBMCs isolated from around 10 ml of fresh blood. Authors of the study amplified TCR beta CDR3 regions from RNA transcripts. RT-PCR in the first round (using the HTBI primer set) targeted the TCR CDR3. One entry per CDR3 protein, called by TCRdb with MiXCR from the multiplex PCR reads. Among fewer than 550,000 distinct CDR3 sequences listed, around 14% were seen once.

This chain joins TRBV20-1 and TRBJ1-4, with D unclear. Sequences were obtained from blood. The clonotype was recovered from a woman aged 18-29 years with Graves' hyperthyroidism. The CDR3 sequence is CSAVQRNEKLFF. CDR3 in DNA: TGCAGTGCCGTACAGAGGAATGAAAAACTGTTTTTT.